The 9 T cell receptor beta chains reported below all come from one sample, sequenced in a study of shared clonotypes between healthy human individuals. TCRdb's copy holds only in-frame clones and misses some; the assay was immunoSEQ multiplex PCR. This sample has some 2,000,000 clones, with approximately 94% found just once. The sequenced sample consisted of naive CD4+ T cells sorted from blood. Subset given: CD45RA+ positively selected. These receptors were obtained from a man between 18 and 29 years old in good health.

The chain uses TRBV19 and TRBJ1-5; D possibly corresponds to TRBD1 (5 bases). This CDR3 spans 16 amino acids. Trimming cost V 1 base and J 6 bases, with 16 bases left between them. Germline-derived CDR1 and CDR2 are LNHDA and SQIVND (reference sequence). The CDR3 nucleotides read TGTGCCAGTAGTATAGCTGCGACAGCTCGGGGTCAGCCCCAGCATTTT. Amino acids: CASSIAATARGQPQHF.

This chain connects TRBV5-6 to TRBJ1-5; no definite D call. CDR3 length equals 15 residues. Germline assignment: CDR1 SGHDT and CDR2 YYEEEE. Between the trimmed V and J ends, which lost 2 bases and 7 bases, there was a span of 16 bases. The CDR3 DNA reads TGTGCCAGCAGCTTTAGGACCGCGATGGGGCAGCCCCAGCATTTT. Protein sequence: CASSFRTAMGQPQHF.

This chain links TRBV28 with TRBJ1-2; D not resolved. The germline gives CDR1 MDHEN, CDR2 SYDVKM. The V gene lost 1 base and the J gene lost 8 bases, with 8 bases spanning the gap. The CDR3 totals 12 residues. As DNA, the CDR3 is TGTGCCAGCAGTTTATCTTCCTTGGGCTACACCTTC. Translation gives CASSLSSLGYTF.

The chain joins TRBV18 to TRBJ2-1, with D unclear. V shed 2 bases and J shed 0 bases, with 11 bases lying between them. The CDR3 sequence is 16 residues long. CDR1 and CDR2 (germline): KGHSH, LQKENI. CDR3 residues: CASSPSSLSSYNEQFF. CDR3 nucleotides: TGTGCCAGCTCACCATCCTCATTGAGCTCCTACAATGAGCAGTTCTTC.

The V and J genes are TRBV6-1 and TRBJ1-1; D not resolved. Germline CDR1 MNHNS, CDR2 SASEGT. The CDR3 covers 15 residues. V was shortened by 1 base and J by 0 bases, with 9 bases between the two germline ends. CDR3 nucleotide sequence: TGTGCCAGCAGTGAAGAGGGAGGCATGAACACTGAAGCTTTCTTT. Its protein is CASSEEGGMNTEAFF.

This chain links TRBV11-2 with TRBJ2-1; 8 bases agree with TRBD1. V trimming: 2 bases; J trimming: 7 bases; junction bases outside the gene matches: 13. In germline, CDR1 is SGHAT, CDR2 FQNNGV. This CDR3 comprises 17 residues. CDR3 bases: TGTGCCAGCAGCTTAATGGGACAGGTCTCCGTTCGGAATGAGCAGTTCTTC. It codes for CASSLMGQVSVRNEQFF. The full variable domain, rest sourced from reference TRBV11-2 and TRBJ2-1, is EAGVAQSPRYKIIEKRQSVAFWCNPISGHATLYWYQQILGQGPKLLIQFQNNGVVDDSQLPKDRFSAERLKGVDSTLKIQPAKLEDSAVYLCASSLMGQVSVRNEQFFGPGTRLTVL.

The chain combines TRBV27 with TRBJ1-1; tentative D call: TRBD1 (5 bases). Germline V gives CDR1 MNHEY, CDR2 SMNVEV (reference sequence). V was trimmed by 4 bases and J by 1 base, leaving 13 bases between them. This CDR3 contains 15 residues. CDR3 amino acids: CASSSSRDANTEAFF. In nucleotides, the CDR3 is TGTGCCAGCAGTTCCTCCAGGGATGCGAACACTGAAGCTTTCTTT.

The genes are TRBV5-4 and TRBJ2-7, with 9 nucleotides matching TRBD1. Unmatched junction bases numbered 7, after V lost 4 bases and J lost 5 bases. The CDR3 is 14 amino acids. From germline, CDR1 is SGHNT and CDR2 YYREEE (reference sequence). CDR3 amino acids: CASSQWGTGNEQYF. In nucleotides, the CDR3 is TGTGCCAGCAGCCAGTGGGGGACAGGGAACGAGCAGTACTTC.

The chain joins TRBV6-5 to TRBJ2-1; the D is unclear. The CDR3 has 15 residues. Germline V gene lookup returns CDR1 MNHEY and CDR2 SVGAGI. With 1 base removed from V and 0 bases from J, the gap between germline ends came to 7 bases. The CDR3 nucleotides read TGTGCCAGCAGTTACTTAAGAAACTCCTACAATGAGCAGTTCTTC. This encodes CASSYLRNSYNEQFF.